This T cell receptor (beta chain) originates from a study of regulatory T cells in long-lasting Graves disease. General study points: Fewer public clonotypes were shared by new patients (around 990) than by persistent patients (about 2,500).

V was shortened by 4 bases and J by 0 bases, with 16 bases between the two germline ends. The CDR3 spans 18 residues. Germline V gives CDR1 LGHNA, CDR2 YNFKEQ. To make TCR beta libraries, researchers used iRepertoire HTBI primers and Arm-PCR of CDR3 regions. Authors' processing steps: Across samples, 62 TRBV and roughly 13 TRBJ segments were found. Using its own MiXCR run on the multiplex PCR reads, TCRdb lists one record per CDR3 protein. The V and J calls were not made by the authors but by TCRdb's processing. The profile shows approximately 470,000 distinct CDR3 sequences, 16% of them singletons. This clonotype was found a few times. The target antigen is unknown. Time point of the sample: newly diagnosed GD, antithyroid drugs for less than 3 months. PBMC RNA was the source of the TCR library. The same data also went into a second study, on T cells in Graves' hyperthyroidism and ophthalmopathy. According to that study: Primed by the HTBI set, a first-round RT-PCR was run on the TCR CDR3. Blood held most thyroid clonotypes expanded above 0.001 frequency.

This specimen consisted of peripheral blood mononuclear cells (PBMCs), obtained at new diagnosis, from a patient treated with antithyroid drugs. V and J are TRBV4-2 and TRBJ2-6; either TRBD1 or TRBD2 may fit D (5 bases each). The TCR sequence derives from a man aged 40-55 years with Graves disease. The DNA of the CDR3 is TGTGCCAGCAGCCGAAACCCGGCAGGGACCTCTGGGGCCAACGTCCTGACTTTC. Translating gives CASSRNPAGTSGANVLTF.